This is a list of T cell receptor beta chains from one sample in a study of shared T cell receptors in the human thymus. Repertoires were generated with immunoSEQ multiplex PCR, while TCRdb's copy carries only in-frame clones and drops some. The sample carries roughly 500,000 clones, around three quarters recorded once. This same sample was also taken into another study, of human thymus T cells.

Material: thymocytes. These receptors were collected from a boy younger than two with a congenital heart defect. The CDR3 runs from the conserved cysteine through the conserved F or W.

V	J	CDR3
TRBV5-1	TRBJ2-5	CASRSHSGLYQETQYF
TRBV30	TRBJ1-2	CAWLPQPGTGLSHYGYTF
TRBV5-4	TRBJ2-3	CARGDSTDTQYF
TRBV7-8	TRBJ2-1	CASSYSPTTSGRTRAYNEQFF
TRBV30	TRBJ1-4	CAWSQNAPGTGGEKLFF
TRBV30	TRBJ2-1	CAWERNRGPVTGHNEQFF
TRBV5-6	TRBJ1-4	CASSITQRDTVNEKLFF
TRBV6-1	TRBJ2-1	CASSDLAVSSMGEQFF
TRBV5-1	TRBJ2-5	CASSLEGTGEGRETQYF
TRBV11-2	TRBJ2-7	CASSFSSGLSYEQYF
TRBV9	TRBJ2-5	CASSVEGRGDETQYF
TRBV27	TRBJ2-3	CASSFTVMGRGTDTQYF
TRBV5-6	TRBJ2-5	CASSLLVRGLTETQYF
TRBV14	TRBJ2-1	CASSRFAQRKQFF
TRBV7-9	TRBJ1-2	CASSPRDRPANYGYTF
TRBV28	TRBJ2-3	CASRDRGNDTQYF
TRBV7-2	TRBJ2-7	CASSLTTSGFPGEQYF
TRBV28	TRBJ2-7	CASRDFPLSGSVDEQYF
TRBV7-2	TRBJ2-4	CASSLEGLREAKNIQYF
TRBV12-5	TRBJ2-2	CASGPPGGGELFF
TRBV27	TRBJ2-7	CASSAPGGSYEQYF
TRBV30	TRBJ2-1	CAWNSRLARYNEQFF
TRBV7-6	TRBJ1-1	CASSLLPDRHTEAFF
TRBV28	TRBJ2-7	CASRLAGAYEQYF
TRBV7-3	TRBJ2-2	CASSEGTSNTGELFF
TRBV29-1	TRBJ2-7	CSVVTASYEQYF
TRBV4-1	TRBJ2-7	CASSQDPGLAGGEQYF
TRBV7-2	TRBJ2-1	CASSLPELLAGEGNEQFF
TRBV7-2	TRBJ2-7	CASSLAIAGSHEQYF